The following is a TCR beta chain sequence with its context. The antigen remains undetermined. The data derive from a study of blood T cells in healthy people across ages. Trimming took 5 bases from V and 4 from J; bases not matched to a gene: 12. CDR3 length equals 17 residues. Combining a sample-barcoded 5' primer with a J-beta primer mix, a second PCR ran for roughly 7 to 11 cycles. MiXCR, applied by TCRdb to the 5' RACE reads, yields one record per CDR3 protein. This table has 650,000 to 1,000,000 distinct CDR3 sequences, under 40% appearing once. Overall study results and limits: Samples with more naive T cells showed higher observed beta diversity. Roughly linearly, TCR beta diversity per million T cells fell as age increased.

This rearrangement joins TRBV12-3 or TRBV12-4 to TRBJ2-3; TRBD1 matches at 10 bases. This TCR was sampled from a man aged 18 to 30 in good health. The sequencing sample was made of blood. For the CDR3, the DNA is TGTGCCAGCAGTCCTGGAAGGACAGGGGGTTTCTCAGATACGCAGTATTTT. It yields the protein CASSPGRTGGFSDTQYF.